In its sample, the clone carrying this T cell receptor (beta chain) was seen many times. Its antigen remains unidentified. Trimming took off 3 bases at V and 4 bases at J, with 13 bases between the two ends. This CDR3 region has 15 residues. Germline V gives CDR1 LNHNV, CDR2 YYDKDF (reference sequence). TCRbeta library construction was performed incorporating unique molecular identifiers. TCRdb re-derived calls from the PCR reads in MiXCR, one entry per CDR3 protein. The table has more than 400,000 distinct CDR3 sequences, approximately 10% seen once; the top ten hold approximately 14%. The data were obtained in a study of T-cell reconstitution after alpha-beta-depleted transplantation in children. Study-wide results and caveats: T cells produced anew were the main source of T-cell counts and diversity one year after transplant. Two months or so post-transplant, alpha-beta T cells reportedly derived from several hundred expanded graft clones.

The clonotype originates from a female patient between 2 and 15 years old who had a stem cell transplant for aplastic anemia, so the T cells may come from the graft donor. J is TRBJ1-5 and V is TRBV15, with D possibly TRBD1 on 5 matching bases. The sequences come from PBMCs, mostly from graft donor cells, collected 180 days after TCRalphabeta/CD19-depleted stem cell transplant. CDR3: CATSRDPQGNQPQHF. The DNA of the CDR3 is TGTGCCACCAGCAGGGATCCCCAGGGTAATCAGCCCCAGCATTTT.